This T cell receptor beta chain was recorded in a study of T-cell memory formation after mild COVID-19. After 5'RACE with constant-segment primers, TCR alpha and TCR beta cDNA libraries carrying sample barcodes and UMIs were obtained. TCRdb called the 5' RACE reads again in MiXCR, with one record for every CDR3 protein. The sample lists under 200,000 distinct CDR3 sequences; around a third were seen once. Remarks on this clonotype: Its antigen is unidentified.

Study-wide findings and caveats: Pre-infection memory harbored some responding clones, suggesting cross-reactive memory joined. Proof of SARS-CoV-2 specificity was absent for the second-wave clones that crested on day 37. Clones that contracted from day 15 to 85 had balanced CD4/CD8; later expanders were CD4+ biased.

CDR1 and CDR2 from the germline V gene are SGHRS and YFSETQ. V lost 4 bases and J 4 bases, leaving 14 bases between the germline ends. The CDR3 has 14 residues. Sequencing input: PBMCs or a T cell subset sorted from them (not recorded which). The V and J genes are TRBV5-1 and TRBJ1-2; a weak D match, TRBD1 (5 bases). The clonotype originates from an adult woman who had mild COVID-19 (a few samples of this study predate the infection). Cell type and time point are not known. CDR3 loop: CASSGSGGPYGYTF. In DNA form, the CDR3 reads TGCGCCAGCAGCGGATCGGGGGGTCCCTATGGCTACACCTTC.